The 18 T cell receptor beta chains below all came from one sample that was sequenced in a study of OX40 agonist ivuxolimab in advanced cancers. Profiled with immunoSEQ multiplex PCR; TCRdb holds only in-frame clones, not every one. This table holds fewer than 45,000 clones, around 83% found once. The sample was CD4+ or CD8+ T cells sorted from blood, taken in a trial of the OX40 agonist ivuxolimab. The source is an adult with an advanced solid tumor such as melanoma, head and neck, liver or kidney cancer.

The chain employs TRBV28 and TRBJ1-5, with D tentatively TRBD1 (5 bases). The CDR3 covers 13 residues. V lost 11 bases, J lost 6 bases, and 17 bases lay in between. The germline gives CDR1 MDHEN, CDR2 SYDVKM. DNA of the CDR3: TGTGCCTCCATGGGGCTAGCGGGTCAGCCCCAGCATTTT. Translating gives CASMGLAGQPQHF.

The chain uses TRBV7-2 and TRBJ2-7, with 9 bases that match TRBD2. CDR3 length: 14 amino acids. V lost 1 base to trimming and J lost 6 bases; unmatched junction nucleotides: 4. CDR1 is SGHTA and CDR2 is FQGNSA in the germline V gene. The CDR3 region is CASSLGGGAVEQYF. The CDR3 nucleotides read TGTGCCAGCAGCTTAGGCGGGGGGGCGGTCGAGCAGTACTTC.

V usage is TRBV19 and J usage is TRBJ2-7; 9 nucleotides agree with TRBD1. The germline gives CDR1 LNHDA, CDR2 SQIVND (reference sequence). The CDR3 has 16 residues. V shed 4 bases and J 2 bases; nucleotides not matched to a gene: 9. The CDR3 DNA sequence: TGTGCCAGTAGTACGGCCGGGACAGGGATCACCTACGAGCAGTACTTC. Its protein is CASSTAGTGITYEQYF.

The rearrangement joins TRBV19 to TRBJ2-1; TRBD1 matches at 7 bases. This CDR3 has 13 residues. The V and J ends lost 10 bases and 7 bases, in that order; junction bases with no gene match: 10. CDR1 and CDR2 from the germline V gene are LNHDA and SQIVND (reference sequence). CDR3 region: CATWTGQRNEQFF. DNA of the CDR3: TGTGCCACTTGGACAGGCCAACGGAATGAGCAGTTCTTC. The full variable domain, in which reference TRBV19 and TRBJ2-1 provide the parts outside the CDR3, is DGGITQSPKYLFRKEGQNVTLSCEQNLNHDAMYWYRQDPGQGLRLIYYSQIVNDFQKGDIAEGYSVSREKKESFPLTVTSAQKNPTAFYLCATWTGQRNEQFFGPGTRLTVL.

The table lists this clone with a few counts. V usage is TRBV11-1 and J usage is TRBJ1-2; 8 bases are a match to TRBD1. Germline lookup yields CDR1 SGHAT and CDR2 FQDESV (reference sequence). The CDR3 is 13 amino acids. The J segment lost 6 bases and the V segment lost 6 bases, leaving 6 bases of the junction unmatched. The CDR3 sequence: CASSEQGAHGYTF. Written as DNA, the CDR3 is TGTGCCAGCAGTGAGCAGGGGGCGCATGGCTACACCTTC.

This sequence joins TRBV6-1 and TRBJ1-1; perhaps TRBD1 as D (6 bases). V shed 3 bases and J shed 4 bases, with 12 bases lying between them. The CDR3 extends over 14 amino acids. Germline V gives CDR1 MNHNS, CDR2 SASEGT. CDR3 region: CASSDREGGTEAFF. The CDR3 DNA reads TGTGCCAGCAGTGATAGGGAAGGGGGCACTGAAGCTTTCTTT.

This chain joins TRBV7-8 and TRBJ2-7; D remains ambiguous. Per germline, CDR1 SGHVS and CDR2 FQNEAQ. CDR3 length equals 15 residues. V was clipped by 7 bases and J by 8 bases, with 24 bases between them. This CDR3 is CASTLRPADSSQQYF. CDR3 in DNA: TGTGCCAGCACCCTCAGGCCTGCAGATTCGTCCCAGCAGTACTTC.

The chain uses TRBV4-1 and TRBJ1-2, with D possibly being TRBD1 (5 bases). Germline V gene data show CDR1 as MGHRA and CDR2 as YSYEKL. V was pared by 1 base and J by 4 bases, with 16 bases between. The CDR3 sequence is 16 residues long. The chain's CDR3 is CASSQGGTGRGYGYTF. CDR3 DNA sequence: TGCGCCAGCAGCCAAGGGGGCACTGGACGGGGCTATGGCTACACCTTC.

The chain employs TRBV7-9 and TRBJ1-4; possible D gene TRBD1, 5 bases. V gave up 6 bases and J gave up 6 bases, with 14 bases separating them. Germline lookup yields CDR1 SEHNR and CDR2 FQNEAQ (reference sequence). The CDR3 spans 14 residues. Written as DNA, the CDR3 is TGTGCCAGCAGAGACCAGGGTCGGTATGAAAAACTGTTTTTT. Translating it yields CASRDQGRYEKLFF.

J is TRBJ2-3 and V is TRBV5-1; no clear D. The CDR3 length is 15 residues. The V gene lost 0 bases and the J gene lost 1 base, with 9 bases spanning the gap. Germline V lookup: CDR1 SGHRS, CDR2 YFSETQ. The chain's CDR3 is CASSLGLLGTDTQYF. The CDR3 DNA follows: TGCGCCAGCAGCTTGGGTCTTTTAGGCACAGATACGCAGTATTTT.

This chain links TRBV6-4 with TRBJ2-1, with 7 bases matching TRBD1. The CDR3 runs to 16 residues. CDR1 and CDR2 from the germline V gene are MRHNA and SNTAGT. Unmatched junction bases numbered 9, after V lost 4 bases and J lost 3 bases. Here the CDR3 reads CASSGVQGSGYNEQFF. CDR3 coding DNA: TGTGCCAGCAGTGGGGTACAGGGGTCTGGCTACAATGAGCAGTTCTTC.

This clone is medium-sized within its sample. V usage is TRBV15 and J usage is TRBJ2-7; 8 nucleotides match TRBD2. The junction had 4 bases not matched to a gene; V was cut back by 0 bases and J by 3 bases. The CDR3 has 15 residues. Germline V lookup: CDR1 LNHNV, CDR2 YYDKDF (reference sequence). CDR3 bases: TGTGCCACCAGCAGAGATAGCGGGGCGAACTACGAGCAGTACTTC. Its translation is CATSRDSGANYEQYF. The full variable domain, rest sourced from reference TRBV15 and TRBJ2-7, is DAMVIQNPRYQVTQFGKPVTLSCSQTLNHNVMYWYQQKSSQAPKLLFHYYDKDFNNEADTPDNFQSRRPNTSFCFLDIRSPGLGDTAMYLCATSRDSGANYEQYFGPGTRLTVT.

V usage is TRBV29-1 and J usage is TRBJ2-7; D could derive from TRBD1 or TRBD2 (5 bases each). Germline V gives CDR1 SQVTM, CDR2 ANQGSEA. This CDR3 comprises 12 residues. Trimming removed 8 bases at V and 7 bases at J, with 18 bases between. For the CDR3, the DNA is TGCAGCTGTGGGGAGCAGGGTAGAGAGCAGTACTTC. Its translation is CSCGEQGREQYF.

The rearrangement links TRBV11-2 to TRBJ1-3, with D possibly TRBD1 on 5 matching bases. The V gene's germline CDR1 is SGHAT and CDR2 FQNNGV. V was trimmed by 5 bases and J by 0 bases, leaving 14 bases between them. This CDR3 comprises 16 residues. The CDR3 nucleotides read TGTGCCAGCAGCCCCCTCCAGGGAGCCTCTGGAAACACCATATATTTT. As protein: CASSPLQGASGNTIYF.

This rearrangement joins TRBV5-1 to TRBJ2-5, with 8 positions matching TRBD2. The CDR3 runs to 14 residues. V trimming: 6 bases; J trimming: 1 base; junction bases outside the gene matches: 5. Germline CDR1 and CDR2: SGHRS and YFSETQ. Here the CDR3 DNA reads TGCGCCAGCAACAGTGGACTAGCCCAAGAGACCCAGTACTTC. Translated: CASNSGLAQETQYF.

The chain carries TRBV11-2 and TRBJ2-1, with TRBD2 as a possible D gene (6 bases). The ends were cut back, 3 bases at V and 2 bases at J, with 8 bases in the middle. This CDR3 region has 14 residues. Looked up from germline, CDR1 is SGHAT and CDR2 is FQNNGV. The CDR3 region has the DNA TGTGCCAGCAGCTTCGGGGAGGCCTACAATGAGCAGTTCTTC. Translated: CASSFGEAYNEQFF. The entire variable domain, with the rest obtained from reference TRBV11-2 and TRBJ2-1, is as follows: EAGVAQSPRYKIIEKRQSVAFWCNPISGHATLYWYQQILGQGPKLLIQFQNNGVVDDSQLPKDRFSAERLKGVDSTLKIQPAKLEDSAVYLCASSFGEAYNEQFFGPGTRLTVL.

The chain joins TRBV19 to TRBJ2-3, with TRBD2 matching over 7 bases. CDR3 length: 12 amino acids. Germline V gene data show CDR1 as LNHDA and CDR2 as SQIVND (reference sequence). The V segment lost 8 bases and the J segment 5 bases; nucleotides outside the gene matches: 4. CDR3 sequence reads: CASLGGVDTQYF. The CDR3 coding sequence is TGTGCCAGTCTTGGGGGGGTAGATACGCAGTATTTT.

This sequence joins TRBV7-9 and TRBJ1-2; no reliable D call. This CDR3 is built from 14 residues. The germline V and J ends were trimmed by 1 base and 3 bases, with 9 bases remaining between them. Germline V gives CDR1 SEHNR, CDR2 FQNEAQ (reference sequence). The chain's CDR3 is CASSLEYSYYGYTF. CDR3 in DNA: TGTGCCAGCAGCTTAGAGTACAGCTACTATGGCTACACCTTC.